The 13 T cell receptor beta chains presented below share a single source sample, sequenced in a study of blood T cell repertoires in COVID-19 (dated by TCRdb to the early 2020s). The library was generated by the immunoSEQ multiplex PCR assay. This immuneACCESS table, as held by TCRdb, lists in-frame sequences with V and J called but not all clones. Of the missing ones, under half trace to an unresolved V gene in checked studies; the others have no known cause. The sample table lists nearly 85,000 clones, more than 70% of them with a count of one. The top ten constitute more than 15% of the sample. Sequencing was carried out using peripheral blood. The receptors were gathered from a woman aged 60-70 years with acute or convalescent COVID-19.

The chain has TRBV6-6 and TRBJ2-3, with TRBD2 matching 11 bases. Looked up from germline, CDR1 is MNHNY and CDR2 is SVGAGI (reference sequence). Trimming removed 6 bases from V and 1 base from J; junction bases left unmatched: 6. CDR3 length: 16 residues. The CDR3 reads CASRHGLAGRTDTQYF. DNA for the CDR3: TGTGCCAGCAGACATGGACTAGCGGGCCGCACAGATACGCAGTATTTT.

The rearrangement links TRBV19 to TRBJ2-2; the D is unclear. Trimming pared 1 base from V and 6 bases from J, leaving 12 bases between. CDR1 is LNHDA and CDR2 is SQIVND in the germline V gene (reference sequence). The CDR3 covers 15 residues. The CDR3 DNA reads as TGTGCCAGTAGTATAGGCCAGGTGTGGGCCGGGGAGCTGTTTTTT. This codes for CASSIGQVWAGELFF.

The chain employs TRBV30 and TRBJ1-5; perhaps TRBD1 as D (5 bases). Germline lookup yields CDR1 GTSNPN and CDR2 SVGIG (reference sequence). The germline V and J ends were trimmed by 2 bases and 7 bases, with 12 bases remaining between them. This CDR3 has 13 residues. The DNA for the CDR3 is TGTGCCTGGAGTTTAGGGGTAGAGCAGCCCCAGCATTTT. Its protein product is CAWSLGVEQPQHF.

This clone has only one observation. This chain joins TRBV5-1 and TRBJ2-7; 9 bases are shared with TRBD1. The CDR3 has 14 amino acids. Germline assignment: CDR1 SGHRS and CDR2 YFSETQ. V lost 0 bases and J lost 5; bases outside the gene matches: 3. CDR3 in DNA: TGCGCCAGCAGCTTGGAACAGGGGGCCGACGAGCAGTACTTC. This encodes CASSLEQGADEQYF.

There are a few counts of this clone. This sequence joins TRBV6-6 and TRBJ2-7; 7 bases are shared with TRBD1. Germline-derived CDR1 and CDR2 are MNHNY and SVGAGI (reference sequence). Trimming removed 8 bases from V and 2 bases from J; junction bases left unmatched: 15. The CDR3 consists of 16 residues. This chain's CDR3 is CASRGITSGQTYEQYF. CDR3 DNA sequence: TGTGCCAGCCGAGGGATTACGTCGGGACAGACCTACGAGCAGTACTTC.

In this sample, this clone turned up once. The CDR3 here is CASRGVGRVWEKLFF. CDR3 in DNA: TGTGCCAGCAGAGGCGTAGGGAGGGTTTGGGAAAAACTGTTTTTT. The chain recombines TRBV28 with TRBJ1-4; D remains ambiguous. Between the trimmed V and J ends, which lost 6 bases and 8 bases, there was a span of 19 bases. The CDR3 spans 15 residues. Looked up from germline, CDR1 is MDHEN and CDR2 is SYDVKM. The variable domain in full, completed from reference TRBV28 and TRBJ1-4, reads DVKVTQSSRYLVKRTGEKVFLECVQDMDHENMFWYRQDPGLGLRLIYFSYDVKMKEKGDIPEGYSVSREKKERFSLILESASTNQTSMYLCASRGVGRVWEKLFFGSGTQLSVL.

The chain carries TRBV5-4 and TRBJ2-7; TRBD2 matches at 8 bases. The CDR3 totals 14 residues. The junction had 5 bases not matched to a gene; V was cut back by 2 bases and J by 4 bases. From germline, CDR1 is SGHNT and CDR2 YYREEE (reference sequence). The CDR3 spells CASSFGREEYEQYF. In nucleotides, the CDR3 is TGTGCCAGCAGCTTCGGGAGGGAGGAGTACGAGCAGTACTTC.

V usage is TRBV5-1 and J usage is TRBJ2-7; tentative D call: TRBD2 (6 bases). The CDR3 runs 14 residues. V lost 5 bases and J 2 bases, leaving 14 bases between the germline ends. Germline CDR1 is SGHRS and CDR2 is YFSETQ. The CDR3, as DNA: TGCGCCAGCAGTCCAGGGAGGTTGGCCTACGAGCAGTACTTC. This gives the protein CASSPGRLAYEQYF. Drawing the rest from reference TRBV5-1 and TRBJ2-7, the complete variable domain is KAGVTQTPRYLIKTRGQQVTLSCSPISGHRSVSWYQQTPGQGLQFLFEYFSETQRNKGNFPGRFSGRQFSNSRSEMNVSTLELGDSALYLCASSPGRLAYEQYFGPGTRLTVT.

This chain links TRBV6-5 with TRBJ1-1, with 9 bases identical to TRBD1. V shed 5 bases, J shed 4 bases, and the junction held 5 bases outside the gene matches. The CDR3 covers 14 residues. Germline-derived CDR1 and CDR2 are MNHEY and SVGAGI. This CDR3 reads CASSQTGGRTEAFF. The CDR3 DNA reads as TGTGCCAGCAGTCAAACAGGGGGCCGCACTGAAGCTTTCTTT.

V usage is TRBV7-6 and J usage is TRBJ1-2; a weak D match, TRBD1 (5 bases). The CDR3 contains 14 residues. Germline V CDR1 and CDR2: SGHVS, FNYEAQ. With 4 bases removed from V and 3 bases from J, the gap between germline ends came to 12 bases. The CDR3 DNA follows: TGTGCCAGCAGCTCCCTTTTAGGGGACTATGGCTACACCTTC. It translates to CASSSLLGDYGYTF.

The chain combines TRBV7-6 with TRBJ1-1, with 8 nucleotides matching TRBD1. The germline V gene encodes CDR1 SGHVS and CDR2 FNYEAQ. CDR3 length equals 16 residues. With 2 bases clipped from V and 7 bases from J, the junction kept 12 bases outside the gene matches. The CDR3 DNA reads as TGTGCCAGCAGCTTACTGACCGGGACAGGAGGAGGTGAAGCTTTCTTT. It yields the protein CASSLLTGTGGGEAFF.

The chain employs TRBV7-8 and TRBJ1-2; a possible D gene is TRBD1 (5 bases). The CDR3 spans 15 residues. V lost 5 bases and J 7 bases, leaving 20 bases between the germline ends. Per germline, CDR1 SGHVS and CDR2 FQNEAQ. The CDR3 DNA sequence: TGTGCCAGCAGCCCCCAGGGTGGGGGGAGTAGTGGCTACACCTTC. Amino acids: CASSPQGGGSSGYTF. The whole variable domain, remainder taken from reference TRBV7-8 and TRBJ1-2, is GAGVSQSPRYKVAKRGQDVALRCDPISGHVSLFWYQQALGQGPEFLTYFQNEAQLDKSGLPSDRFFAERPEGSVSTLKIQRTQQEDSAVYLCASSPQGGGSSGYTFGSGTRLTVV.

This clone appeared once. The chain uses TRBV5-1 and TRBJ2-3; 7 bases are a match to TRBD1. The trim removed 0 bases at V and 11 bases at J, leaving 6 bases unmatched. The CDR3 is made up of 13 amino acids. Germline V CDR1 and CDR2: SGHRS, YFSETQ. As DNA, the CDR3 is TGCGCCAGCAGCTTGGCCCTACAGGGGCGGCAGTATTTT. It yields the protein CASSLALQGRQYF. Based on the CDR3 plus reference TRBV5-1 and TRBJ2-3, the full variable domain is KAGVTQTPRYLIKTRGQQVTLSCSPISGHRSVSWYQQTPGQGLQFLFEYFSETQRNKGNFPGRFSGRQFSNSRSEMNVSTLELGDSALYLCASSLALQGRQYFGPGTRLTVL.